Listed below are T cell receptor beta chains from one sample, sequenced in a study of cytomegalovirus exposure and HLA in healthy donors. The protocol was immunoSEQ multiplex PCR, while the TCRdb copy is restricted to in-frame clones and leaves out a portion. Of roughly 99,000 clones in the sample, around four fifths are singletons; the top ten hold roughly 8%. Material for sequencing was PBMCs. Receptors were obtained from a young man in good health and CMV-seronegative. Each CDR3 is given without its conserved first and last residue.

TRBJ2-3 | TRBV19 | ASRDWGGTDTQY
TRBJ1-2 | TRBV5-5 | ASSLGLLRGYT
TRBJ2-7 | TRBV7-8 | ASMREGEQY
TRBJ1-1 | TRBV5-1 | ASSSTGIGTEAF
TRBJ2-3 | TRBV7-2 | ASSVTAGFTDTQY
TRBJ2-2 | TRBV30 | AWSSLRRTGELF
. | TRBV2 | ASSNAGGGYEQY
TRBJ2-7 | TRBV11-1 | ASSMTGVEQY
TRBJ2-7 | TRBV5-6 | ASSLAWGGGYEQY
TRBJ2-6 | TRBV5-1 | ASSAYRISLSGANVLT
TRBJ2-5 | TRBV7-6 | ASSFNGHLQETQY
TRBJ1-5 | TRBV4-2 | ASSQGGGANQPQH
TRBJ2-1 | TRBV28 | ASTRYNEQF
TRBJ2-7 | TRBV7-9 | ASSLEGGGVYEQY
TRBJ1-5 | TRBV7-8 | ASSLRGAQFSNQPQH
TRBJ1-3 | TRBV6-1 | ASSGTGGNTIY
TRBJ2-1 | TRBV28 | ASRFLAGAPYNEQF
TRBJ2-3 | TRBV29-1 | SVVPTDQTSTDTQY
TRBJ2-1 | TRBV6-5 | ASSYSIEINEQF
TRBJ1-2 | TRBV5-1 | ASSQGQSGYGYT
TRBJ1-1 | TRBV7-9 | ASRQGTGIYEEAF
TRBJ2-3 | TRBV28 | ASSRAGNTDTQY
TRBJ2-2 | TRBV14 | ASSRRLAGASGELF
TRBJ2-1 | TRBV5-6 | ASSLPGLASNEQF
TRBJ2-7 | TRBV5-1 | ASSLAVAYEQY
TRBJ1-5 | TRBV19 | ASSATQNQPQH
TRBJ2-5 | TRBV11-2 | ASSLGRETQY
TRBJ2-7 | TRBV29-1 | SVEDPTPQGAHEQY
TRBJ2-5 | TRBV29-1 | SAEETGVGETQY
TRBJ2-5 | TRBV6-5 | ASSYSQGYQETQY
TRBJ1-4 | TRBV5-4 | ASEGVGEKLF
TRBJ2-2 | TRBV6-6 | ASSSTSPGELF
TRBJ2-7 | TRBV5-1 | ASSLGTGTYEQY
TRBJ1-2 | TRBV7-8 | ASSSSGARNGYT
TRBJ2-5 | TRBV6-5 | ASEAWYQETQY
TRBJ1-4 | TRBV20-1 | SASASDVRV
TRBJ1-2 | TRBV2 | ASSADRVDGYT
TRBJ2-5 | TRBV5-1 | ASSLGQGLAGRETQY
TRBJ1-1 | TRBV30 | AWSVLTGRAEAF
TRBJ2-3 | TRBV5-4 | ASSLAGDTQY
TRBJ1-1 | TRBV2 | ASSEIWDRLNTEAF
TRBJ1-1 | TRBV9 | ASSVTVNTEAF
TRBJ2-7 | TRBV27 | ASSLSGLAGVYEQY
TRBJ1-6 | TRBV7-9 | ASSPDRDGSPLH
TRBJ2-7 | TRBV7-9 | ASSTPGGLSYEQY
TRBJ2-5 | TRBV7-8 | ASTTGGGETQY
TRBJ2-7 | TRBV10-1 | ASSTGTGNYEQY
TRBJ2-7 | TRBV27 | ASRGTGDEQY